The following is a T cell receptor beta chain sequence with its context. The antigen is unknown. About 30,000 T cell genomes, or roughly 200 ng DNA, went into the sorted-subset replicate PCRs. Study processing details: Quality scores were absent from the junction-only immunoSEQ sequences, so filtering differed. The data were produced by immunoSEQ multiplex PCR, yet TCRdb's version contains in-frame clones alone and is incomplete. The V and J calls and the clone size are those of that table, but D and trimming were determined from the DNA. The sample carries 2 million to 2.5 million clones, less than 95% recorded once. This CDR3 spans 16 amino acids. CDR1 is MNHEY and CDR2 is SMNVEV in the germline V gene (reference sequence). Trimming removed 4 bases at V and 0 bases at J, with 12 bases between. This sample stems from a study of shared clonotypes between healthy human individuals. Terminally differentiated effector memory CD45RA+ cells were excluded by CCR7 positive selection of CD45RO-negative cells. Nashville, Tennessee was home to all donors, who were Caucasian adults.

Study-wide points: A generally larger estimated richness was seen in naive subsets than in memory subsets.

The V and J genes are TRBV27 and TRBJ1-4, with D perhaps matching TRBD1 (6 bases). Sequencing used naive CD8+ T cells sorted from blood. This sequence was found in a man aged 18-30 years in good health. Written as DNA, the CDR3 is TGTGCCAGCAGTTCCCTAGGACAGACAACTAATGAAAAACTGTTTTTT. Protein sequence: CASSSLGQTTNEKLFF.